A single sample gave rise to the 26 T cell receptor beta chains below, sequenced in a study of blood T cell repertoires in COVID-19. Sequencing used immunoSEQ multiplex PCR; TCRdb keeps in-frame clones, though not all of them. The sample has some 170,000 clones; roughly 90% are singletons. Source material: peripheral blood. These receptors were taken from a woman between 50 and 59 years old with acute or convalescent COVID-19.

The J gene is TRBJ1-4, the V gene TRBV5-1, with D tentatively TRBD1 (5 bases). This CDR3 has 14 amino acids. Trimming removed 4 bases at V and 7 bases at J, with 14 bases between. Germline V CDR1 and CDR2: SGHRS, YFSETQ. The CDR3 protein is CASSGGGISEKLFF. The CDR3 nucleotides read TGCGCCAGCAGCGGGGGAGGAATCAGTGAAAAACTGTTTTTT.

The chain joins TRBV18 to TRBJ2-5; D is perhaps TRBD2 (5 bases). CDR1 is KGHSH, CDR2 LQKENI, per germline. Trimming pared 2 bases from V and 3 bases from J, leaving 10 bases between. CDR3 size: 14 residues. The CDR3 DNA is TGTGCCAGCTCACCAGTCTCGGGGAAAGAGACCCAGTACTTC. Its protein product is CASSPVSGKETQYF.

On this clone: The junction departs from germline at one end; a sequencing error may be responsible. The CDR3 DNA is TGTGCCAGCAGCTTAGGGGGGACAGGTGACTTC. Encoded protein: CASSLGGTGDF. The rearrangement links TRBV13 to TRBJ1-2; 8 nucleotides agree with TRBD1. The CDR3 extends over 11 amino acids. Germline V gene lookup returns CDR1 PRHDT and CDR2 FYEKMQ (reference sequence).

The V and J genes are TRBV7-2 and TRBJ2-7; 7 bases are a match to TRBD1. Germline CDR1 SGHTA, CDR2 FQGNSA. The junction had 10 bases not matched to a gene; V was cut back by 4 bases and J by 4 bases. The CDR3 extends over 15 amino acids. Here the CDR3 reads CASSSTYRGGYEQYF. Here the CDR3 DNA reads TGTGCCAGCAGCTCCACCTACAGGGGCGGGTACGAGCAGTACTTC.

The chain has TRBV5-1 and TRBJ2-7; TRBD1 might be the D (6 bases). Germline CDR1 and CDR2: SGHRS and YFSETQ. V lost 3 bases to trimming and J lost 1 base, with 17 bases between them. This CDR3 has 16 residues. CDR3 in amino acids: CASSSQGRTGSYEQYF. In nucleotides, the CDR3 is TGCGCCAGCAGCTCCCAGGGCCGCACAGGGTCCTACGAGCAGTACTTC. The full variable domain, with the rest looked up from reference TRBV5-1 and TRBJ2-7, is KAGVTQTPRYLIKTRGQQVTLSCSPISGHRSVSWYQQTPGQGLQFLFEYFSETQRNKGNFPGRFSGRQFSNSRSEMNVSTLELGDSALYLCASSSQGRTGSYEQYFGPGTRLTVT.

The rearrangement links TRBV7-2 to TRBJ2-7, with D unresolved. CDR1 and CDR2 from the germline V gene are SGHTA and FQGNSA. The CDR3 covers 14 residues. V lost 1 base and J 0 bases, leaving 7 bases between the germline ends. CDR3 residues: CASSLGFSSYEQYF. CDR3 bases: TGTGCCAGCAGCTTAGGGTTTAGCTCCTACGAGCAGTACTTC.

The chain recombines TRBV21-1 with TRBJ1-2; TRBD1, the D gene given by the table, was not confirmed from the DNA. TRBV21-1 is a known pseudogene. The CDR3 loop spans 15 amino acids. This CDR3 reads CASSKGGRGVYGYTF. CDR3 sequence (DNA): TGTGCCAGCAGCAAAGGTGGCAGGGGGGTCTATGGCTACACCTTC.

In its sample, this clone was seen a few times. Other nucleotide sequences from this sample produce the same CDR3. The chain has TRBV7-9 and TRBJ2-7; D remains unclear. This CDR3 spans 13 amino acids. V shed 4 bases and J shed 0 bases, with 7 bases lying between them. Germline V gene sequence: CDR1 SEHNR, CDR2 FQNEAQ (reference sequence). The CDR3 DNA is TGTGCCAGCAGCTCCCAGGTCTCCTACGAGCAGTACTTC. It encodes CASSSQVSYEQYF.

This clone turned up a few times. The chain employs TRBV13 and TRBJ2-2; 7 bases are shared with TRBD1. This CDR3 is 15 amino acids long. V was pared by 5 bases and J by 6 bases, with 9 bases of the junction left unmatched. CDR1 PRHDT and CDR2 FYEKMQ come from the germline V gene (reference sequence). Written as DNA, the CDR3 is TGTGCCAGCAGCCCCCGAACAGGGGCGGCCGGGGAGCTGTTTTTT. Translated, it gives CASSPRTGAAGELFF.

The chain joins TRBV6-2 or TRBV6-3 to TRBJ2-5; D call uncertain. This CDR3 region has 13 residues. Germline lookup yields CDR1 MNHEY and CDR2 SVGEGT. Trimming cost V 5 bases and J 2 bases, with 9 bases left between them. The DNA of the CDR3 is TGTGCCAGCAGTGCCGACTCGCAAGAGACCCAGTACTTC. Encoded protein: CASSADSQETQYF.

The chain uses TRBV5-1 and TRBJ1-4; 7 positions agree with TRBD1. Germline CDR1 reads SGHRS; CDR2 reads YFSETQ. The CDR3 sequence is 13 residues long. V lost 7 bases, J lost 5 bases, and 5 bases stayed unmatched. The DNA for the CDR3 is TGCGCCAGCGCCGACAGGGAGAATGAAAAACTGTTTTTT. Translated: CASADRENEKLFF.

Written as DNA, the CDR3 is TGTGCCAGCAGTTACAATGGAGATGGCTACACCTTC. It yields the protein CASSYNGDGYTF. V is TRBV6-2 or TRBV6-3 and J is TRBJ1-2; D ambiguous. The CDR3 length is 12 residues. V gave up 2 bases and J gave up 6 bases, with 7 bases separating them. Looked up from germline, CDR1 is MNHEY and CDR2 is SVGEGT.

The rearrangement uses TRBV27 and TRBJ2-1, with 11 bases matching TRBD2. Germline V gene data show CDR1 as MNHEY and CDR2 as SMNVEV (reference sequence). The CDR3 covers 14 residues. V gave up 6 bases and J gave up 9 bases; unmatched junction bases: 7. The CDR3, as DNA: TGTGCCAGCAGGATTAGCGGGAGGGGGAGTGAGCAGTTCTTC. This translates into CASRISGRGSEQFF.

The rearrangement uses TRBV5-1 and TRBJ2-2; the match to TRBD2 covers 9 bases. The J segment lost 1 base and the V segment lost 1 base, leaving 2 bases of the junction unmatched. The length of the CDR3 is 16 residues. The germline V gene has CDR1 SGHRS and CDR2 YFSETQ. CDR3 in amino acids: CASSLLTSGNTGELFF. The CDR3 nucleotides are TGCGCCAGCAGCTTGTTGACTAGCGGGAACACCGGGGAGCTGTTTTTT.

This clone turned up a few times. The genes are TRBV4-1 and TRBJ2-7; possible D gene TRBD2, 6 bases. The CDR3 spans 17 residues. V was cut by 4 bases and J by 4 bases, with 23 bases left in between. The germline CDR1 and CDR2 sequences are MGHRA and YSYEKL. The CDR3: CASSRKWEVVGVYEQYF. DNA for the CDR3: TGCGCCAGCAGCCGAAAGTGGGAGGTCGTAGGGGTTTACGAGCAGTACTTC.

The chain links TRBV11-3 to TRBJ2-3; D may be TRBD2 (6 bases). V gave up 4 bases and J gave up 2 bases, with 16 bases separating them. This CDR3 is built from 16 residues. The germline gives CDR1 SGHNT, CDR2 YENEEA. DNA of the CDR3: TGTGCCAGCAGCTCCTTACGGGGGATATCCACAGATACGCAGTATTTT. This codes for CASSSLRGISTDTQYF.

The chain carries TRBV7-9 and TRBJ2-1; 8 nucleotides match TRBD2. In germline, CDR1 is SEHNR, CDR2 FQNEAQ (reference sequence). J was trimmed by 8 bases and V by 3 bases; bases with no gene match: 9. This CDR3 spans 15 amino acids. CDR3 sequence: CASSFSGAVVDEQFF. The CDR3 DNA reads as TGTGCCAGCAGCTTTAGCGGGGCTGTGGTGGATGAGCAGTTCTTC.

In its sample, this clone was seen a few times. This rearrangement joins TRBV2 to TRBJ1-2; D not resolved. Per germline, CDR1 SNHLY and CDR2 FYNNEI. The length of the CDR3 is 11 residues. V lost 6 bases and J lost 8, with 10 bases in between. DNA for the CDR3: TGTGCCAGCAGAAGCGGGAGCGGCTACACCTTC. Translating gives CASRSGSGYTF.

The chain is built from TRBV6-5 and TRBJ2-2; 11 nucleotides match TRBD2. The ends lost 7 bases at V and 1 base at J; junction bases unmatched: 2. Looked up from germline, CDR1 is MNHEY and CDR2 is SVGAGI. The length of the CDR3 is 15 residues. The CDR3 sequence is CASNLAGGNTGELFF. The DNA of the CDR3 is TGTGCCAGCAATCTAGCGGGAGGGAACACCGGGGAGCTGTTTTTT.

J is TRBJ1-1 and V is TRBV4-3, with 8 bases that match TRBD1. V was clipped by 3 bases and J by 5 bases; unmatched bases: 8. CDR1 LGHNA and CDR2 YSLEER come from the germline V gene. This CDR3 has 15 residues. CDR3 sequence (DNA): TGCGCCAGCAGCCAGGACAGGGAGTGGATGACTGAAGCTTTCTTT. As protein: CASSQDREWMTEAFF.

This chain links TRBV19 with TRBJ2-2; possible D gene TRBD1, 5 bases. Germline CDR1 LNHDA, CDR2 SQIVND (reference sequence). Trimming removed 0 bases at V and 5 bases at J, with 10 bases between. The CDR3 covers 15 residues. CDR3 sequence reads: CASSIDFRTTGELFF. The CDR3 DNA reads TGTGCCAGTAGTATAGATTTCAGGACAACCGGGGAGCTGTTTTTT.

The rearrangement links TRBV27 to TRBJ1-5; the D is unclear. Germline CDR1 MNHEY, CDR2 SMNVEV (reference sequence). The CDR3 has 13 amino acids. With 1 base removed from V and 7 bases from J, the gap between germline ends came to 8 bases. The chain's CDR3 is CASSLFWRQPQHF. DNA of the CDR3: TGTGCCAGCAGTTTATTTTGGAGACAGCCCCAGCATTTT.

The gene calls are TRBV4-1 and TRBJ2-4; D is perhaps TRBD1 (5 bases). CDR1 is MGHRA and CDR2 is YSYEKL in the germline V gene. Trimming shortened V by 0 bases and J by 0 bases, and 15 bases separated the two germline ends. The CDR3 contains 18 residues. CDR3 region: CASSQDPSDTIAKNIQYF. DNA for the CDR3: TGCGCCAGCAGCCAAGACCCTTCGGACACGATAGCCAAAAACATTCAGTACTTC.

The CDR3 DNA reads TGTGCCAGCTCCCCCCCCGGCGGAGGCGGGGAGACCCAGTACTTC. Its protein product is CASSPPGGGGETQYF. The rearrangement uses TRBV18 and TRBJ2-5; maybe TRBD2 (5 bases). The CDR3 runs to 15 residues. Germline-derived CDR1 and CDR2 are KGHSH and LQKENI. Trimming took off 6 bases at V and 5 bases at J, with 19 bases between the two ends.

The CDR3 DNA reads as TGTGCCAGCAGTTACGCGGACAGGGGCACTGAAGCTTTCTTT. Residues: CASSYADRGTEAFF. The rearrangement joins TRBV6-5 to TRBJ1-1, with TRBD1 matching over 9 bases. CDR1 is MNHEY, CDR2 SVGAGI, per germline. This CDR3 contains 14 residues. After removal of 2 bases from V and 4 bases from J, the junction contained 2 bases not matched to a gene.

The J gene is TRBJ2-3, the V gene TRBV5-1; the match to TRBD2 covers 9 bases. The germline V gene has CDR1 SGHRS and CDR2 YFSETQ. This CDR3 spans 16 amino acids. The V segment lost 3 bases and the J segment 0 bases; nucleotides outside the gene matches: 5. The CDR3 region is CASSSTSGKSTDTQYF. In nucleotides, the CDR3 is TGCGCCAGCAGCTCGACTAGCGGAAAGAGCACAGATACGCAGTATTTT.